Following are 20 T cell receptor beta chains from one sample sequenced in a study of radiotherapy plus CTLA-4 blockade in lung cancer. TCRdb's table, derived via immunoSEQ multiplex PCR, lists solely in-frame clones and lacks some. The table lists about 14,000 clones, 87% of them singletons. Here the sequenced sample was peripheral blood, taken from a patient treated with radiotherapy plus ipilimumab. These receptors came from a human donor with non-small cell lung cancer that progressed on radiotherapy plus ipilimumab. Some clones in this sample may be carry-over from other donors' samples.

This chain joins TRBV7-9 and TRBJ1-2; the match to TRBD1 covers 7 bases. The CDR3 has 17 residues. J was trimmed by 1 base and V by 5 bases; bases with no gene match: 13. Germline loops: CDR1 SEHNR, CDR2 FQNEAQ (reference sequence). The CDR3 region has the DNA TGTGCCAGCAGCGCCCAACCGGGGACAGCTGATAACTATGGCTACACCTTC. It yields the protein CASSAQPGTADNYGYTF.

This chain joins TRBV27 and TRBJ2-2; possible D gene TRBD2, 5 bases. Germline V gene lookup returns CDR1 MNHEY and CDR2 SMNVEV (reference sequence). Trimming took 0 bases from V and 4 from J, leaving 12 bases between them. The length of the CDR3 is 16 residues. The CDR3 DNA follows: TGTGCCAGCAGTTTATCTCGGGGATGGGGCACCGGGGAGCTGTTTTTT. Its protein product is CASSLSRGWGTGELFF.

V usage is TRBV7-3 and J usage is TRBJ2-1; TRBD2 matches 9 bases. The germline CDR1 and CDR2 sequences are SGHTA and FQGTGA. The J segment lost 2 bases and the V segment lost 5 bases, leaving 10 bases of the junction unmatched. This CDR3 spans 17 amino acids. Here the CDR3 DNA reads TGTGCCAGCAGCCCCGTGGGGGCTAGCGGGGCCTACAATGAGCAGTTCTTC. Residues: CASSPVGASGAYNEQFF. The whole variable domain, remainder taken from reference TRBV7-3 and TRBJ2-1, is GAGVSQTPSNKVTEKGKYVELRCDPISGHTALYWYRQSLGQGPEFLIYFQGTGAADDSGLPNDRFFAVRPEGSVSTLKIQRTERGDSAVYLCASSPVGASGAYNEQFFGPGTRLTVL.

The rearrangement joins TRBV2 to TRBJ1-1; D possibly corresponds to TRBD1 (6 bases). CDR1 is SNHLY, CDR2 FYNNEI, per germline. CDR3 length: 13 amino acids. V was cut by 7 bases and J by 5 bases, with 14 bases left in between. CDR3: CASTQGAGTEAFF. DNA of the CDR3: TGTGCCAGCACACAGGGAGCGGGAACTGAAGCTTTCTTT.

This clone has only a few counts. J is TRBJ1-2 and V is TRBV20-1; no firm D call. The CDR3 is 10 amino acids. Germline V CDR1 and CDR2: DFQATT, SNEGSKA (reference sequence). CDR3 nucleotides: TGCATTGCACTGCACTATGGCTACACCTTC. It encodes CIALHYGYTF.

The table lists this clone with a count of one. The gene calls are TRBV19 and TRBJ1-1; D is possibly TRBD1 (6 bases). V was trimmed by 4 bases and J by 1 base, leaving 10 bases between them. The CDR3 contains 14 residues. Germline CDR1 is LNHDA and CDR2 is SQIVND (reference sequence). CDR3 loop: CASSTGARNTEAFF. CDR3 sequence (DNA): TGTGCCAGTAGTACAGGGGCTAGGAACACTGAAGCTTTCTTT.

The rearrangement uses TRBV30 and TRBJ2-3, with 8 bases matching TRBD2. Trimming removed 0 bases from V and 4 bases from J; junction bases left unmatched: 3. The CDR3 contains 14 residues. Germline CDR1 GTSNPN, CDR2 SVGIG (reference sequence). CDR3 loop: CAWSVAGGPDTQYF. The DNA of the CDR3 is TGTGCCTGGAGTGTTGCGGGAGGACCAGATACGCAGTATTTT.

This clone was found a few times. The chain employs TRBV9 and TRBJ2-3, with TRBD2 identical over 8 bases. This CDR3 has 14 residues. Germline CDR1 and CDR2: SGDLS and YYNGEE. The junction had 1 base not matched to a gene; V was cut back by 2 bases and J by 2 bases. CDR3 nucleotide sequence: TGTGCCAGCAGCGTGGGACTAGACACAGATACGCAGTATTTT. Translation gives CASSVGLDTDTQYF.

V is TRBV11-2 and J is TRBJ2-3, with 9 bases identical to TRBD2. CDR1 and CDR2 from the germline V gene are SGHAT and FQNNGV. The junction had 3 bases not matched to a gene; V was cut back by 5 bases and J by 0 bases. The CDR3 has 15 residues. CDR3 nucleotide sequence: TGTGCCAGCAGCGAAACTAGCGGGAGCACAGATACGCAGTATTTT. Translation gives CASSETSGSTDTQYF.

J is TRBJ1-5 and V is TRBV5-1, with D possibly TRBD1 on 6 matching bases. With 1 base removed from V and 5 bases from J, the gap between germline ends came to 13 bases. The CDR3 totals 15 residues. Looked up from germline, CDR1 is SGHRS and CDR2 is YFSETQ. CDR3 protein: CASSLMGAVDQPQHF. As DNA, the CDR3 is TGCGCCAGCAGCTTGATGGGGGCGGTGGATCAGCCCCAGCATTTT.

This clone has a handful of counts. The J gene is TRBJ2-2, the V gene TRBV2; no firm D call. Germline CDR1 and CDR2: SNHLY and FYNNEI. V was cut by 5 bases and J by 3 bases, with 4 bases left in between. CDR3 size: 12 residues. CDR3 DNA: TGTGCCAGCAGTCCTGACACCGGGGAGCTGTTTTTT. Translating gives CASSPDTGELFF.

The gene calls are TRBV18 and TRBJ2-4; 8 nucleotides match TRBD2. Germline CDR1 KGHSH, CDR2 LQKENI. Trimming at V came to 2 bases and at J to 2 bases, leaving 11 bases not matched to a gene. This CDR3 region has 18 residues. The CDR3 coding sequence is TGTGCCAGCTCACCAAGCCTGACTAGCGCCAATTCCAAAAACATTCAGTACTTC. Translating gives CASSPSLTSANSKNIQYF.

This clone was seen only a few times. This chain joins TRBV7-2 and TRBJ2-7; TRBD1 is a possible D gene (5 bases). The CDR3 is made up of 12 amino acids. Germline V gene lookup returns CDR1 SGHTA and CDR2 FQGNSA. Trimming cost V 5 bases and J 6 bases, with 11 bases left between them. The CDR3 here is CASSTDSFEQYF. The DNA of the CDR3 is TGTGCCAGCAGCACTGACAGTTTCGAGCAGTACTTC.

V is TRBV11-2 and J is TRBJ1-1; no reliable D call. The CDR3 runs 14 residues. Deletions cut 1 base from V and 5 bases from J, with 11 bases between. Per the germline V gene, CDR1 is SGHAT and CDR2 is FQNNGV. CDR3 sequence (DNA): TGTGCCAGCAGCTTAGGAGTACGGTGGACTGAAGCTTTCTTT. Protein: CASSLGVRWTEAFF.

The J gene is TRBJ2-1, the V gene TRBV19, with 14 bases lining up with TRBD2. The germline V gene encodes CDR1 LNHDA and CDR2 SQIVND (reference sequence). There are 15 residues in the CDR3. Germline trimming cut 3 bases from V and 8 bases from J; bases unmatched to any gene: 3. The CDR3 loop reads CASSMGTSGSYEQFF. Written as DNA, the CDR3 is TGTGCCAGTAGTATGGGGACTAGCGGGAGCTATGAGCAGTTCTTC. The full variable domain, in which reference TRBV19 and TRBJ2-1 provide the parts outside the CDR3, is DGGITQSPKYLFRKEGQNVTLSCEQNLNHDAMYWYRQDPGQGLRLIYYSQIVNDFQKGDIAEGYSVSREKKESFPLTVTSAQKNPTAFYLCASSMGTSGSYEQFFGPGTRLTVL.

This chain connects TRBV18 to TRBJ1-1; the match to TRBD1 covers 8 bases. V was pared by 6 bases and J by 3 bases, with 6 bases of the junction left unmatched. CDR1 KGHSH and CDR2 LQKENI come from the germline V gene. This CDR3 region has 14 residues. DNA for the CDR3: TGTGCCAGCTCTCAGGACAGGGCCGACACTGAAGCTTTCTTT. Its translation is CASSQDRADTEAFF.

As DNA, the CDR3 is TGCGCCAGCAGCCCCAAGGCGGAGAACAATGAGCAGTTCTTC. This codes for CASSPKAENNEQFF. J is TRBJ2-1 and V is TRBV5-1; D is unclear. The V end lost 4 bases, the J end lost 5 bases, and 13 bases lay between the germline ends. This CDR3 region has 14 residues. CDR1 is SGHRS, CDR2 YFSETQ, per germline.

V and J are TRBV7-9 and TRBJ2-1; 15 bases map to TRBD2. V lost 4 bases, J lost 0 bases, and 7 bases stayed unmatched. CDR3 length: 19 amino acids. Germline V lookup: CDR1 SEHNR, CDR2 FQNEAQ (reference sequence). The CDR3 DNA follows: TGTGCCAGCAGCTCCCCGGGACTAGCGGGAGGCAGCTCCTACAATGAGCAGTTCTTC. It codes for CASSSPGLAGGSSYNEQFF.

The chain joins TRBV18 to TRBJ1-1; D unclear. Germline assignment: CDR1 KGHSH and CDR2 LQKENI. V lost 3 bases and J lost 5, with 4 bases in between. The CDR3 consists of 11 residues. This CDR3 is CASSPLTEAFF. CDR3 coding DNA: TGTGCCAGCTCACCGTTAACTGAAGCTTTCTTT.

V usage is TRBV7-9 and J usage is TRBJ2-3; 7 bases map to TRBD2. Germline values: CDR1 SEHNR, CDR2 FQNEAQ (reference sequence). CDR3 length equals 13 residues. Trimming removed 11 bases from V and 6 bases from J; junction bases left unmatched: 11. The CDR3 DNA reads TGTGCCGGCATCTCGGGGAGGGTCGATACGCAGTATTTT. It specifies CAGISGRVDTQYF.